These 3 T cell receptor beta chains were sequenced from one sample in a study of blood T cell repertoires in COVID-19. The table came from immunoSEQ multiplex PCR; TCRdb's copy has only in-frame clones and leaves some out. Counted here are tens of thousands of clones, 65% to 85% occurring once; the ten biggest clones make up over 15%. The source material was peripheral blood. These receptors were collected from a woman aged 60 to 75 with acute or convalescent COVID-19.

A single count supports this clone. This chain joins TRBV7-2 and TRBJ1-1, with D unclear. Per germline, CDR1 SGHTA and CDR2 FQGNSA. This CDR3 has 13 residues. V was trimmed by 6 bases and J by 4 bases, leaving 12 bases between them. CDR3 in amino acids: CASRQQRTTEAFF. The DNA of the CDR3 is TGTGCCAGCAGGCAACAGAGAACCACTGAAGCTTTCTTT.

The rearrangement links TRBV27 to TRBJ1-2; 7 bases map to TRBD1. The CDR3 runs to 13 residues. The trim removed 6 bases at V and 5 bases at J, leaving 6 bases unmatched. Germline CDR1 and CDR2: MNHEY and SMNVEV (reference sequence). Here the CDR3 reads CASSPDRRYGYTF. The CDR3 DNA sequence: TGTGCCAGCAGCCCGGACAGGAGATATGGCTACACCTTC.

For this clone: Other DNA sequences of this sample code for an identical CDR3. The chain couples TRBV7-3 to TRBJ2-1; 12 bases are a match to TRBD2. Per the germline V gene, CDR1 is SGHTA and CDR2 is FQGTGA. V was pared by 4 bases and J by 4 bases, with 2 bases of the junction left unmatched. This CDR3 contains 15 residues. The CDR3 nucleotides read TGTGCCAGCAGCTCCCTAGCGGGGGGGTACAATGAGCAGTTCTTC. Amino acid sequence: CASSSLAGGYNEQFF.